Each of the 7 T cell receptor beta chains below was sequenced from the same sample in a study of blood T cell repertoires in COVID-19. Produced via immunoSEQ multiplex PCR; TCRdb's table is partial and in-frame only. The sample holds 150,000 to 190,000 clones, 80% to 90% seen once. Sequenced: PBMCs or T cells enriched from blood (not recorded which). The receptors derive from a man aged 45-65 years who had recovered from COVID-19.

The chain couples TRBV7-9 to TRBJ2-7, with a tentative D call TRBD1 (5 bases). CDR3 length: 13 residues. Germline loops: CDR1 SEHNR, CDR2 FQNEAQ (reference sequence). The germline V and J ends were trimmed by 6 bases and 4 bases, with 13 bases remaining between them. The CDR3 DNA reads TGTGCCAGCAGTGGGGCAGGTAATTACGAGCAGTACTTC. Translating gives CASSGAGNYEQYF.

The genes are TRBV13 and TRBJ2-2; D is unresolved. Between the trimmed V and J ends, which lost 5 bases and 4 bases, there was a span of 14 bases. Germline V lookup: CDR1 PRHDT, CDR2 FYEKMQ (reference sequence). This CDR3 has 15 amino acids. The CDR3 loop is CASSGERRGTGELFF. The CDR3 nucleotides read TGTGCCAGCAGCGGAGAGAGGCGAGGCACCGGGGAGCTGTTTTTT.

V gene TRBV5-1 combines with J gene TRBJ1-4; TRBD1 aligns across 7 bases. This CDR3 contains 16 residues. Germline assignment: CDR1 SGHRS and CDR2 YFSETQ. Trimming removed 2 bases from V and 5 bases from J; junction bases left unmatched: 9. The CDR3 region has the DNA TGCGCCAGCAGCTTCTTACCGGGACAGACGAATGAAAAACTGTTTTTT. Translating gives CASSFLPGQTNEKLFF.

The CDR3 nucleotides read TGCGCCAGCAGCTTGGAACCAGCTAACTATGGCTACACCTTC. It codes for CASSLEPANYGYTF. The chain couples TRBV5-1 to TRBJ1-2; D call uncertain. V dropped 0 bases and J dropped 0 bases, with 6 bases sitting between them. Per the germline V gene, CDR1 is SGHRS and CDR2 is YFSETQ. The CDR3 covers 14 residues.

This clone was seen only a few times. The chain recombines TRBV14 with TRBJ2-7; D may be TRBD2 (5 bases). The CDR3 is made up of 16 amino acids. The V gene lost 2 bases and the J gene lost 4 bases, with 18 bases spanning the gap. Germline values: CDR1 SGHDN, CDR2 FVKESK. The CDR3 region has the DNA TGTGCCAGCAGCCAACGACCCTCAGGACTGGGATACGAGCAGTACTTC. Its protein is CASSQRPSGLGYEQYF.

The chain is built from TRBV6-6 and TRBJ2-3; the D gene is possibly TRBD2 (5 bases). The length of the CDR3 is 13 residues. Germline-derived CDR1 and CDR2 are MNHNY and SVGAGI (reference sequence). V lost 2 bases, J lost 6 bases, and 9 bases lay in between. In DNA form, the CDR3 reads TGTGCCAGCAGTTACACCGTAGCGGATACGCAGTATTTT. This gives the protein CASSYTVADTQYF.

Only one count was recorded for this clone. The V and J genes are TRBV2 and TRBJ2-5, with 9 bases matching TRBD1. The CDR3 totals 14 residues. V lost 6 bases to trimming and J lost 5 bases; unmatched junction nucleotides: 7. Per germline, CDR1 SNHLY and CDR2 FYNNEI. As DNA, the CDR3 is TGTGCCAGCAGGCGGGACAGGGTTATGGAGACCCAGTACTTC. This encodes CASRRDRVMETQYF.